Listed below are T cell receptor beta chains from one sample, sequenced in a study of T cells in Graves' hyperthyroidism and ophthalmopathy. TCRdb reprocessed the multiplex PCR reads via MiXCR and lists one record per CDR3 protein. The top ten clones hold over 35% of a sample with around 200,000 distinct CDR3 sequences, about 18% of them seen once. Input material: blood. The receptor set was obtained from a man aged 40-55 years with Graves' hyperthyroidism. Both conserved end residues are part of each CDR3. Fields, in order: J gene, clone size, V gene, D gene, CDR3 DNA, CDR3 protein. The D gene is left open where the match is weak. Size is omitted from some rows. Given values are once, few, many or a class for expanded clones.

TRBJ2-3,.,TRBV5-1,TRBD2,TGCGCCAGCAGGCCCGAACTAGCGGGGGTCACAGATACGCAGTATTTT,CASRPELAGVTDTQYF
TRBJ1-1,few,TRBV12-3/TRBV12-4,.,TGTGCCAGCAGCCCAGTAGTGGATTTGGCTACTGAAGCTTTCTTT,CASSPVVDLATEAFF
TRBJ1-5,many,TRBV3-1,.,TGTGCCAGCAGCCAAGGAGGGTTCGCTCAGCCCCAGCATTTT,CASSQGGFAQPQHF
TRBJ2-7,many,TRBV2,.,TGTGCGGGATCACAGGCGCTGTCCTACGAGCAGTACTTC,CAGSQALSYEQYF
TRBJ1-1,.,TRBV7-2,.,TGTGCCAGCAGCTTTAGAGGGTTGAACACTGAAGCTTTCTTT,CASSFRGLNTEAFF
TRBJ2-1,many,TRBV30,TRBD1,TGTGCCTGGAGCCAGCCAGGGGGGACAGGGGGGAGTGAGCAGTTCTTC,CAWSQPGGTGGSEQFF
TRBJ2-7,few,TRBV29-1,TRBD1,TGCAGCGCCTGGGACAGGGGGCCGTACGAGCAGTACTTC,CSAWDRGPYEQYF
TRBJ2-5,many,TRBV9,.,TGTGCCAGCAGCGTAGAAGCCAACTCGGTGGGAGAGACCCAGTACTTC,CASSVEANSVGETQYF
TRBJ2-1,.,TRBV19,TRBD2,TGTGCCAGTAGTATTGCTAGCGGGTACAATGAGCAGTTCTTC,CASSIASGYNEQFF
TRBJ2-3,many,TRBV7-2,TRBD2,TGTGCCAGCAGCCTGCCGCGGGGGGGCCGCGATACGCAGTATTTT,CASSLPRGGRDTQYF
TRBJ1-2,many,TRBV6-1,.,TGTGCCAGCACCCCTATAGGGTTTCATGGCTACACCTTC,CASTPIGFHGYTF
TRBJ1-1,few,TRBV20-1,.,TGCAGGGGGGCCCGGGGAACTGAAGCTTTCTTT,CRGARGTEAFF
TRBJ1-5,many,TRBV12-3/TRBV12-4,.,TGTGCCAGCAGTACGACAGTGAATAGCAATCAGCCCCAGCATTTT,CASSTTVNSNQPQHF
TRBJ2-7,few,TRBV19,TRBD1,TGTGCCAGTAGTAGGGGACAGGCCTTCTCCTACGAGCAGTACTTC,CASSRGQAFSYEQYF
TRBJ2-7,.,TRBV18,TRBD1,TGTGCCAGCTCACCACCGCGTGGACAGGGGTTAGGCGAGCAGTACTTC,CASSPPRGQGLGEQYF
TRBJ1-6,few,TRBV4-3,.,TGCGCCAGCAGCCAAGATCTATCGGGGGGTGGCTCCTATAATTCACCCCTCCACTTT,CASSQDLSGGGSYNSPLHF
TRBJ2-2,.,TRBV20-1,.,TGCAGTGCTAGAGGGTCAGGGACCGGGGAGCTGTTTTTT,CSARGSGTGELFF
TRBJ2-5,many,TRBV7-2,TRBD2,TGTGCCAGCAGCTTACCTAGCGGGGGAGGAGAGACCCAGTACTTC,CASSLPSGGGETQYF
TRBJ1-1,.,TRBV4-2,.,TGTGCCAGCAGCCAAGAAGGAGAGGGAACTGAAGCTTTCTTT,CASSQEGEGTEAFF
TRBJ2-7,many,TRBV11-2,TRBD1,TGTGCCAGCAGACGAGACCGACAGGGAACCTACGAGCAGTACTTC,CASRRDRQGTYEQYF
TRBJ1-6,few,TRBV7-9,.,TGTGCCAGCAGCTATACGGGAGGGAACTACTCACCCCTCCACTTT,CASSYTGGNYSPLHF
TRBJ2-7,many,TRBV5-6,.,TGTGCCAGCAGCTTTGGAGGAAACACCTACGAGCAGTACTTC,CASSFGGNTYEQYF
TRBJ2-3,few,TRBV6-1,.,TGTGCCAGCAGGGACAGCAGCACAGATACGCAGTATTTT,CASRDSSTDTQYF
TRBJ1-1,many,TRBV2,.,TGTGCCATCTCCCCGACCCAGGAGGGAAGTGGGACTGAAGCTTTCTTT,CAISPTQEGSGTEAFF
TRBJ1-1,.,TRBV18,.,TGTGCCAGCTCACTCACTAGATCCTCGAACACTGAAGCTTTCTTT,CASSLTRSSNTEAFF
TRBJ2-3,many,TRBV2,.,TGTGCCAGCAGAAGACTAGGCACAGATACGCAGTATTTT,CASRRLGTDTQYF
TRBJ1-2,many,TRBV5-6,TRBD1,TGTGCCAGCAGCGTACGACAGGGGAACTATGGCTACACCTTC,CASSVRQGNYGYTF
TRBJ1-5,many,TRBV12-3/TRBV12-4,TRBD1,TGTGCCAGCAGACCATCGGCTCTCTTGGACAGGGCTAATAGCAATCAGCCCCAGCATTTT,CASRPSALLDRANSNQPQHF
TRBJ1-1,many,TRBV27,.,TGTGCCAGCAGCCGGAGGATTGCGAACACTGAAGCTTTCTTT,CASSRRIANTEAFF
TRBJ2-5,few,TRBV5-1,TRBD2,TGCGCCAGCAGCTCCGGACTAGCGGGGGCCACGTACCAAGAGACCCAGTACTTC,CASSSGLAGATYQETQYF
TRBJ1-1,many,TRBV5-5,.,TGTGCCAGCAGCCAAGAATTTAACACTGAAGCTTTCTTT,CASSQEFNTEAFF
TRBJ2-3,.,TRBV7-9,.,TGTGCCAGCAGCTGGGAGGCGAACACAGATACGCAGTATTTT,CASSWEANTDTQYF
TRBJ2-2,.,TRBV15,.,TGTGCCACCTCTACAGAGTTACCGAACGCGAACACCGGGGAGCTGTTTTTT,CATSTELPNANTGELFF